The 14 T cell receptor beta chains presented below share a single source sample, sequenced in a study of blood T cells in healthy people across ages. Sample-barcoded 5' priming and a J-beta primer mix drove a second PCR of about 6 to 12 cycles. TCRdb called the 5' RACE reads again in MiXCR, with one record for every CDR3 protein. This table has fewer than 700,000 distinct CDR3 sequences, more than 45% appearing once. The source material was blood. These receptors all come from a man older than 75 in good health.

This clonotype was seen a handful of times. CDR3 protein: CASTGPTSGFTDTQYF. The CDR3, as DNA: TGTGCCAGCACCGGCCCGACTAGCGGCTTCACAGATACGCAGTATTTT. The gene calls are TRBV2 and TRBJ2-3; TRBD2 matches at 9 bases. The J segment lost 2 bases and the V segment lost 7 bases, leaving 10 bases of the junction unmatched. Per the germline V gene, CDR1 is SNHLY and CDR2 is FYNNEI. The CDR3 is 16 amino acids.

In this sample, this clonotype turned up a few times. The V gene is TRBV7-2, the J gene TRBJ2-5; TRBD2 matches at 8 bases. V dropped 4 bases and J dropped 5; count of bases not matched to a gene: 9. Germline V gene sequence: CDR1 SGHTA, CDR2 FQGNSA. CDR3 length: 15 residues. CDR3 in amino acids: CASSSVTSVAETQYF. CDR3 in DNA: TGTGCCAGCAGCTCCGTGACTAGCGTGGCCGAGACCCAGTACTTC. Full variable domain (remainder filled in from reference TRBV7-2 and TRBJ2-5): GAGVSQSPSNKVTEKGKDVELRCDPISGHTALYWYRQSLGQGLEFLIYFQGNSAPDKSGLPSDRFSAERTGGSVSTLTIQRTQQEDSAVYLCASSSVTSVAETQYFGPGTRLLVL.

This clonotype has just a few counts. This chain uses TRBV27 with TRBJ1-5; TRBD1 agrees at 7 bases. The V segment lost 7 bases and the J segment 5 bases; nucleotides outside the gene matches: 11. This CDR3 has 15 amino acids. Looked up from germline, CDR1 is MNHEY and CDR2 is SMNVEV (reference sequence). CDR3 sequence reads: CASKKGDTGDQPQHF. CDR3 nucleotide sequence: TGTGCCAGCAAAAAGGGTGACACAGGGGATCAGCCCCAGCATTTT.

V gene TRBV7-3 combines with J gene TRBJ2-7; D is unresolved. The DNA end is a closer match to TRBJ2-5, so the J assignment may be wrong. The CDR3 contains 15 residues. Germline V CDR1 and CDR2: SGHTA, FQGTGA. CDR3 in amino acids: CASSLGRASGETQYF. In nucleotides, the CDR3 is TGTGCCAGCAGTTTGGGTCGCGCCAGTGGGGAGACCCAGTACTTC.

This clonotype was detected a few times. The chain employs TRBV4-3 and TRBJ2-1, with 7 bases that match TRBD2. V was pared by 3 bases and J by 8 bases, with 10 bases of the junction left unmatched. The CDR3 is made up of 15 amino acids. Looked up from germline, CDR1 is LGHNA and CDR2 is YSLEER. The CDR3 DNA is TGCGCCAGCAGCCAGGGAGCGGGGACGTTATATGAGCAGTTCTTC. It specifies CASSQGAGTLYEQFF.

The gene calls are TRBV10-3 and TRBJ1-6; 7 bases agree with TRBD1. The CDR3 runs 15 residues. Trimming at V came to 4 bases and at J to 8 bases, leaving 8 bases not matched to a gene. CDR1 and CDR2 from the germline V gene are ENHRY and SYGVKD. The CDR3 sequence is CAISVGDRLDSPLHF. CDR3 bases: TGTGCCATCAGTGTGGGGGACAGATTAGATTCACCCCTCCACTTT.

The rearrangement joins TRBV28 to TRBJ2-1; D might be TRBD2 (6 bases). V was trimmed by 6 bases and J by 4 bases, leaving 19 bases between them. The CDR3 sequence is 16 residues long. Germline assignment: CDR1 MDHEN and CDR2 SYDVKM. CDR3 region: CASRSRDSFQYNEQFF. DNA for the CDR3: TGTGCCAGCAGGTCTAGGGACTCCTTTCAATACAATGAGCAGTTCTTC.

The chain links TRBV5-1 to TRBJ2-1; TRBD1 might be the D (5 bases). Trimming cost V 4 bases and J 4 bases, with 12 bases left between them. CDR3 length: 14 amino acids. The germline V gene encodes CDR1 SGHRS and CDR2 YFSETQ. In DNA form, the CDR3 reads TGCGCCAGCAGCCTCAGGACACAATACAATGAGCAGTTCTTC. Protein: CASSLRTQYNEQFF.

CDR3 in amino acids: CASSVGLGSSYNEQFF. The CDR3 coding sequence is TGTGCCAGCAGCGTAGGTTTGGGGAGCTCCTACAATGAGCAGTTCTTC. The chain employs TRBV9 and TRBJ2-1; D perhaps matches TRBD2 (5 bases). The CDR3 loop spans 16 amino acids. V was trimmed by 0 bases and J by 0 bases, leaving 10 bases between them. Germline V gene sequence: CDR1 SGDLS, CDR2 YYNGEE.

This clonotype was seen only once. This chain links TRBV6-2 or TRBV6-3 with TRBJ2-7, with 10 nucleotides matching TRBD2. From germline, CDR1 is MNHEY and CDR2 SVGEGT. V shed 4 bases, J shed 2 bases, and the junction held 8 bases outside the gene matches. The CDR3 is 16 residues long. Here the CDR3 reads CASSSHRTSGTYEQYF. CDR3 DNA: TGTGCCAGCAGTTCCCATAGGACTAGCGGTACCTACGAGCAGTACTTC.

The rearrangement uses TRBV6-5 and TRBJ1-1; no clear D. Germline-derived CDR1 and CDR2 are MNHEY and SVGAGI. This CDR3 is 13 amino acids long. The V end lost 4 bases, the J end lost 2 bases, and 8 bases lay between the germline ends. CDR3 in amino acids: CASSSLINTEAFF. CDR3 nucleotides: TGTGCCAGCAGTTCCCTGATTAACACTGAAGCTTTCTTT.

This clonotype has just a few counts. CDR3 in amino acids: CASNLVPYEQYF. The CDR3 DNA follows: TGTGCCAGCAACCTGGTCCCCTACGAGCAGTACTTC. The chain couples TRBV28 to TRBJ2-7, with D hard to call. CDR3 length: 12 residues. V was shortened by 7 bases and J by 2 bases, with 9 bases between the two germline ends. CDR1 and CDR2 from the germline V gene are MDHEN and SYDVKM. The full variable domain, completed using reference TRBV28 and TRBJ2-7, is DVKVTQSSRYLVKRTGEKVFLECVQDMDHENMFWYRQDPGLGLRLIYFSYDVKMKEKGDIPEGYSVSREKKERFSLILESASTNQTSMYLCASNLVPYEQYFGPGTRLTVT.

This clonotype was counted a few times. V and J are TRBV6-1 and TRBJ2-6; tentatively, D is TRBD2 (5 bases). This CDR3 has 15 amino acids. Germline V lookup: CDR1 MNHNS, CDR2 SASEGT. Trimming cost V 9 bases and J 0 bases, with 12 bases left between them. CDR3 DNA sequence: TGTGCCAGTCTAGCAGGAGGCTCTGGGGCCAACGTCCTGACTTTC. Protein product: CASLAGGSGANVLTF.

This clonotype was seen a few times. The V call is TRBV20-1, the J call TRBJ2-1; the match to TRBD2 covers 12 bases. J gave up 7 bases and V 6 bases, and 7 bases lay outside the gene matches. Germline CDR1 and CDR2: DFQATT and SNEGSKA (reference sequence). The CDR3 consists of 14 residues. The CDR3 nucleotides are TGCAGTGCGGCCCTGACTAGCGGGAGAAATGAGCAGTTCTTC. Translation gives CSAALTSGRNEQFF.